The 26 T cell receptor beta chains given below trace back to one sample, sequenced in a study of blood T cells in healthy people across ages. Through a sample-barcoded 5' primer and a J-beta primer mix, a second PCR was run for 7 to 11 cycles. In TCRdb, the 5' RACE reads were re-called with MiXCR into one record per CDR3 protein. The sample includes roughly 700,000 distinct CDR3 sequences, approximately 49% of them seen just once. The sample was blood. All receptors derive from a woman between 55 and 75 years old in good health.

This chain uses TRBV28 with TRBJ2-5; 12 positions agree with TRBD2. The J call may not be correct, given that the DNA end is closer to TRBJ2-7. Germline CDR1 MDHEN, CDR2 SYDVKM. This CDR3 comprises 17 residues. CDR3 sequence (DNA): TGTGCCAGCAGTCATAGACTAGCGGGAGTTAATCTCTACGAGCAGTACTTC. Its translation: CASSHRLAGVNLYEQYF.

Many counts were recorded for this clonotype. CDR3 sequence reads: CASSLALRRAGASYEQYF. For the CDR3, the DNA is TGTGCCAGCAGCTTAGCGCTAAGGAGGGCAGGGGCTTCCTACGAGCAGTACTTC. The chain recombines TRBV7-2 with TRBJ2-7; D possibly uses TRBD1 or TRBD2 (6 bases each). The V end lost 0 bases, the J end lost 1 base, and 19 bases lay between the germline ends. Germline assignment: CDR1 SGHTA and CDR2 FQGNSA. The CDR3 extends over 18 amino acids. Combining the CDR3 with reference TRBV7-2 and TRBJ2-7 gives the whole variable domain GAGVSQSPSNKVTEKGKDVELRCDPISGHTALYWYRQSLGQGLEFLIYFQGNSAPDKSGLPSDRFSAERTGGSVSTLTIQRTQQEDSAVYLCASSLALRRAGASYEQYFGPGTRLTVT.

This clonotype has just one count. Germline and junction disagree at one end, which may indicate a read error. This chain links TRBV7-3 with TRBJ1-1, with unresolved D. Germline CDR1 SGHTA, CDR2 FQGTGA. This CDR3 spans 15 amino acids. CDR3 sequence (DNA): TGTGCCAGCAGCTTGTCGGGCTTGGGCAACACTGGAGCTTTCTTT. Protein product: CASSLSGLGNTGAFF. The full variable domain, rest sourced from reference TRBV7-3 and TRBJ1-1, is GAGVSQTPSNKVTEKGKYVELRCDPISGHTALYWYRQSLGQGPEFLIYFQGTGAADDSGLPNDRFFAVRPEGSVSTLKIQRTERGDSAVYLCASSLSGLGNTGAFFGQGTRLTVV.

This clonotype was observed many times. This sequence joins TRBV20-1 and TRBJ2-6; 9 bases are a match to TRBD2. Per the germline V gene, CDR1 is DFQATT and CDR2 is SNEGSKA (reference sequence). This CDR3 region has 16 residues. V was clipped by 5 bases and J by 0 bases; unmatched bases: 5. In DNA form, the CDR3 reads TGCAGTGCTCCTAGCGGGACCTACTCTGGGGCCAACGTCCTGACTTTC. Translated: CSAPSGTYSGANVLTF.

This clonotype was found a few times. The V gene is TRBV4-3, the J gene TRBJ1-6; no clear D gene. This CDR3 is built from 15 residues. The V end lost 0 bases, the J end lost 9 bases, and 12 bases lay between the germline ends. Germline V gene sequence: CDR1 LGHNA, CDR2 YSLEER. The CDR3 region is CASSQDRSGFSPLHF. CDR3 bases: TGCGCCAGCAGCCAAGATAGGTCGGGGTTTTCACCCCTCCACTTT.

This clonotype turned up a few times. V and J are TRBV5-1 and TRBJ2-7; a weak D match, TRBD1 (5 bases). Germline V gene sequence: CDR1 SGHRS, CDR2 YFSETQ. The CDR3 has 14 residues. With 6 bases removed from V and 3 bases from J, the gap between germline ends came to 16 bases. CDR3 sequence (DNA): TGCGCCAGCACCTCCGACAGCCCAAGCTACGAGCAGTACTTC. Its translation is CASTSDSPSYEQYF.

CDR3 sequence: CASSLGRSLNTDTQYF. The CDR3 DNA reads TGTGCCAGCAGCTTAGGTCGTAGTCTGAACACAGATACGCAGTATTTT. The J gene is TRBJ2-3, the V gene TRBV7-2; D ambiguous. This CDR3 contains 16 residues. Trimming took 1 base from V and 2 from J, leaving 13 bases between them. The germline gives CDR1 SGHTA, CDR2 FQGNSA.

This sequence joins TRBV20-1 and TRBJ2-4; 11 bases agree with TRBD2. Gene TRBJ2-5 matches the end of the DNA better, so the J call may be wrong. CDR1 DFQATT and CDR2 SNEGSKA come from the germline V gene (reference sequence). There are 16 residues in the CDR3. The CDR3 region has the DNA TGCAGTGCCCCAGTCGGGTTACTAGCGGGGGAAGAGACCCAGTACTTC. Translated: CSAPVGLLAGEETQYF.

This clonotype was found a few times. V gene TRBV12-3 or TRBV12-4 combines with J gene TRBJ1-1; D gene unclear. The V and J ends lost 7 bases and 0 bases respectively, with 3 bases between them. The CDR3 covers 11 residues. The CDR3 sequence: CASNMNTEAFF. CDR3 in DNA: TGTGCCAGCAATATGAACACTGAAGCTTTCTTT.

The chain carries TRBV28 and TRBJ2-3; the D call may be TRBD1 or TRBD2 (6 bases each). From germline, CDR1 is MDHEN and CDR2 SYDVKM. The CDR3 length is 19 residues. Trimming removed 7 bases at V and 2 bases at J, with 28 bases between. In nucleotides, the CDR3 is TGTGCCAGCATCCATCGCGGGACCGGGACAAGGGCAACCACAGATACGCAGTATTTT. This codes for CASIHRGTGTRATTDTQYF.

This clonotype was counted only a few times. V gene TRBV7-2 combines with J gene TRBJ2-4, with D possibly TRBD2 on 6 matching bases. V lost 2 bases, J lost 6 bases, and 14 bases lay in between. The CDR3 has 15 amino acids. Germline-derived CDR1 and CDR2 are SGHTA and FQGNSA. The CDR3 sequence is CASSLRGGAGNIQYF. The CDR3 nucleotides are TGTGCCAGCAGCTTACGCGGAGGGGCTGGAAACATTCAGTACTTC. Using reference TRBV7-2 and TRBJ2-4 for the parts outside the CDR3, the full variable domain is GAGVSQSPSNKVTEKGKDVELRCDPISGHTALYWYRQSLGQGLEFLIYFQGNSAPDKSGLPSDRFSAERTGGSVSTLTIQRTQQEDSAVYLCASSLRGGAGNIQYFGAGTRLSVL.

In this sample, this clonotype turned up a few times. This chain joins TRBV4-1 and TRBJ1-1; D is perhaps TRBD1 (5 bases). CDR1 MGHRA and CDR2 YSYEKL come from the germline V gene. The CDR3 loop spans 15 amino acids. Trimming removed 5 bases from V and 1 base from J, with 14 bases in between. CDR3 protein: CASSSPWGSNTEAFF. In DNA form, the CDR3 reads TGCGCCAGCAGCTCCCCGTGGGGGTCGAACACTGAAGCTTTCTTT.

The genes are TRBV4-3 and TRBJ1-4; tentative D call: TRBD1 (5 bases). Looked up from germline, CDR1 is LGHNA and CDR2 is YSLEER. CDR3 length equals 16 residues. V was trimmed by 4 bases and J by 5 bases, leaving 17 bases between them. As DNA, the CDR3 is TGCGCCAGCAGCCCCCGAGGTGGGCCAGGGAATGAAAAACTGTTTTTT. It is translated as CASSPRGGPGNEKLFF.

The chain uses TRBV28 and TRBJ1-2, with TRBD1 identical over 12 bases. From germline, CDR1 is MDHEN and CDR2 SYDVKM. The ends lost 5 bases at V and 4 bases at J; junction bases unmatched: 11. The CDR3 runs 17 residues. The CDR3 is CASSPPGQGAYVYGYTF. For the CDR3, the DNA is TGTGCCAGCAGTCCTCCGGGACAGGGGGCTTATGTCTATGGCTACACCTTC.

This clonotype was observed a few times. The chain links TRBV29-1 to TRBJ1-2; 10 nucleotides match TRBD1. The J segment lost 8 bases and the V segment lost 7 bases, leaving 4 bases of the junction unmatched. Germline-derived CDR1 and CDR2 are SQVTM and ANQGSEA. The CDR3 is 11 residues long. In nucleotides, the CDR3 is TGCAGCGGTGAGACAGGGGGCGGCTACACCTTC. It is translated as CSGETGGGYTF.

This clonotype appeared a few times. The genes are TRBV3-1 and TRBJ2-1; tentative D call: TRBD1 (6 bases). The J call may be mistaken, given a closer DNA end match to TRBJ2-7. CDR1 LGHDT and CDR2 YNNKEL come from the germline V gene (reference sequence). The CDR3 sequence is 15 residues long. The CDR3 nucleotides read TGTGCCAGCAGCCCCTCTGACAGGAACTACAATGAGCAGTACTTC. Translation: CASSPSDRNYNEQYF.

The rearrangement uses TRBV20-1 and TRBJ1-2, with 11 bases identical to TRBD1. The J segment lost 8 bases and the V segment lost 1 base, leaving 9 bases of the junction unmatched. The CDR3 loop spans 15 amino acids. Germline lookup yields CDR1 DFQATT and CDR2 SNEGSKA (reference sequence). CDR3 bases: TGCAGTGCTAGAGCCCCGGGACAGGGGGAGGAGGGCTACACCTTC. Translated, it gives CSARAPGQGEEGYTF.

This clonotype was found many times. V gene TRBV7-2 combines with J gene TRBJ1-1; tentatively, D is TRBD1 (5 bases). Trimming pared 4 bases from V and 2 bases from J, leaving 11 bases between. This CDR3 region has 14 residues. Germline CDR1 and CDR2: SGHTA and FQGNSA. CDR3 sequence: CASSYGAANTEAFF. Written as DNA, the CDR3 is TGTGCCAGCAGCTATGGGGCAGCCAACACTGAAGCTTTCTTT.

J is TRBJ1-5 and V is TRBV10-3, with 7 bases identical to TRBD1. Germline CDR1 and CDR2: ENHRY and SYGVKD. The CDR3 runs 14 residues. Losses at the gene ends were 8 bases for V and 4 bases for J; bases not matched to a gene: 8. Here the CDR3 reads CAISGDRQNQPQHF. The DNA of the CDR3 is TGTGCCATCTCCGGGGACAGACAAAATCAGCCCCAGCATTTT.

The chain is built from TRBV5-1 and TRBJ1-1; TRBD1 is a possible D gene (6 bases). Germline V gives CDR1 SGHRS, CDR2 YFSETQ. V was trimmed by 4 bases and J by 5 bases, leaving 18 bases between them. This CDR3 comprises 15 residues. CDR3 DNA sequence: TGCGCCAGCAGCCCGACGATGGGGGGCAGGACTGAAGCTTTCTTT. Translation gives CASSPTMGGRTEAFF.

The genes are TRBV6-2 or TRBV6-3 and TRBJ2-1; TRBD2 is a possible D gene (6 bases). In germline, CDR1 is MNHEY, CDR2 SVGEGT. Trimming stripped 2 bases from V and 8 bases from J, with 16 bases between. This CDR3 is built from 15 residues. CDR3 sequence: CASSYLDGGRYEQFF. DNA of the CDR3: TGTGCCAGCAGTTACCTGGACGGGGGTAGATATGAGCAGTTCTTC.

The chain couples TRBV20-1 to TRBJ2-5, with 7 bases that match TRBD2. Trimming cost V 8 bases and J 2 bases; bases outside gene matches: 8. The CDR3 totals 13 residues. Germline loops: CDR1 DFQATT, CDR2 SNEGSKA (reference sequence). The CDR3 DNA reads TGCAGTTCAGCGGTTAGCGGGCAAGAGACCCAGTACTTC. It codes for CSSAVSGQETQYF.

The chain combines TRBV29-1 with TRBJ1-1; tentatively, D is TRBD1 (5 bases). There are 13 residues in the CDR3. V was pared by 7 bases and J by 5 bases, with 17 bases between. The germline V gene has CDR1 SQVTM and CDR2 ANQGSEA. DNA of the CDR3: TGCAGCGCCCGACTGGAGGGACTGACTGAAGCTTTCTTT. It codes for CSARLEGLTEAFF.

The V and J genes are TRBV7-2 and TRBJ2-7; TRBD2 agrees at 13 bases. The germline V gene has CDR1 SGHTA and CDR2 FQGNSA. V lost 3 bases and J lost 8; bases outside the gene matches: 4. This CDR3 is built from 14 residues. As DNA, the CDR3 is TGTGCCAGCAGCTTTACTAGCGGGAGGGCCCAGCAGTACTTC. It codes for CASSFTSGRAQQYF.

This clonotype showed up just a few times. This chain joins TRBV12-3 or TRBV12-4 and TRBJ2-7; TRBD1 is a possible D gene (6 bases). Trimming took off 5 bases at V and 0 bases at J, with 17 bases between the two ends. CDR3 length equals 16 residues. The CDR3 coding sequence is TGTGCCAGCAGTCCCCCCCCGGGACACGTCTCCTACGAGCAGTACTTC. It yields the protein CASSPPPGHVSYEQYF.

V usage is TRBV5-1 and J usage is TRBJ2-5; perhaps D is TRBD1 or TRBD2 (5 bases each). The last part of the DNA fits TRBJ2-7 better; the J call may be wrong. In germline, CDR1 is SGHRS, CDR2 YFSETQ. This CDR3 has 13 amino acids. CDR3 nucleotides: TGCGCCAGCAGCGTGAGAGAGGGGTACGAGCAGTACTTC. Amino acid sequence: CASSVREGYEQYF.